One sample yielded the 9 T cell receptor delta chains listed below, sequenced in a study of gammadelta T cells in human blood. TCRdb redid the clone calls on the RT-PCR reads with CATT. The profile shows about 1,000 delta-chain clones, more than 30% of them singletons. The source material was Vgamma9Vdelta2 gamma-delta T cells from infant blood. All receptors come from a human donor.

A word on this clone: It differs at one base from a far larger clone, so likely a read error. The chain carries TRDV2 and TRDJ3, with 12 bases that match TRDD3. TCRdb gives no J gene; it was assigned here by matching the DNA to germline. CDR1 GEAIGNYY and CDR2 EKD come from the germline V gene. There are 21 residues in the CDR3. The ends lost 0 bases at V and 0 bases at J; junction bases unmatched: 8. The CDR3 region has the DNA TGTGCCTGTGACACCTTGGGAACTGGGGGATACCCCTCCTGGGACACCCGACAGATGTTTTTC. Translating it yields CACDTLGTGGYPSWDTRQMFF.

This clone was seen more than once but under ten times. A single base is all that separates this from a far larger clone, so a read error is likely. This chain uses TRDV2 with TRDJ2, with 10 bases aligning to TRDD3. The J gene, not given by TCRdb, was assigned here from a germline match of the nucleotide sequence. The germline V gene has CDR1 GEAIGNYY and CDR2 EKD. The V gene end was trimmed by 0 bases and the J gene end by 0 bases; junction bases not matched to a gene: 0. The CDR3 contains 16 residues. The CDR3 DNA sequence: TGTGCCTGTGACACCCTGGGGGATACTTTGACAGCACAACTCTTCTTT. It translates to CACDTLGDTLTAQLFF.

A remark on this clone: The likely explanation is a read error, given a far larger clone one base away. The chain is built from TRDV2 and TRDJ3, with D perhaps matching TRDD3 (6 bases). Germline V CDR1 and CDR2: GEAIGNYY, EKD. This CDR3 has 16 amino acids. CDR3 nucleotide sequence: TGTGCCAGTGACACCGTGGGGGCCTGGGACACCCGACAGATGTTTTTC. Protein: CASDTVGAWDTRQMFF.

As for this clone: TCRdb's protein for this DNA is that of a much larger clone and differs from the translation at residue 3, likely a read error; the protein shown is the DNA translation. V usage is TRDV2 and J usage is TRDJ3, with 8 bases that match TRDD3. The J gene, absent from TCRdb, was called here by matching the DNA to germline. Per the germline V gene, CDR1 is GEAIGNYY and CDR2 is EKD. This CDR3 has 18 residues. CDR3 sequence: CAYDTAWGSSWDTRQMFF. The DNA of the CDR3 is TGTGCCTATGACACCGCCTGGGGGAGCTCCTGGGACACCCGACAGATGTTTTTC.

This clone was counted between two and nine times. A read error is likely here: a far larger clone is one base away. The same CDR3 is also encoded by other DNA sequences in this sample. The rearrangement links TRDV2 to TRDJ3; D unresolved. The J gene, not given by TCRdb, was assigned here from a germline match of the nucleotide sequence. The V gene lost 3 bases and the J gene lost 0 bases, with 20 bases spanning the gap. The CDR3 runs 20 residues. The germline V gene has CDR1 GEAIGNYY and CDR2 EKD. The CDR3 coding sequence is TGTGCCTGTGACTTACTAGGGGCCCACGACAGCTCCTGGGACACCCGACAGATGTTTTTC. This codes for CACDLLGAHDSSWDTRQMFF.

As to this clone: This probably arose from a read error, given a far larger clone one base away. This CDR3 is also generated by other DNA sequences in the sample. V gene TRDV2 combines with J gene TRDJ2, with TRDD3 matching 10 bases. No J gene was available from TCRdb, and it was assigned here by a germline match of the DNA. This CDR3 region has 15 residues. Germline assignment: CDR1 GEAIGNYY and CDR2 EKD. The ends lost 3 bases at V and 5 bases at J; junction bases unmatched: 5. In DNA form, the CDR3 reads TGTGCCTGTGACGTATTACTGGGGGATACAGCACAACTCTTCTTT. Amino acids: CACDVLLGDTAQLFF.

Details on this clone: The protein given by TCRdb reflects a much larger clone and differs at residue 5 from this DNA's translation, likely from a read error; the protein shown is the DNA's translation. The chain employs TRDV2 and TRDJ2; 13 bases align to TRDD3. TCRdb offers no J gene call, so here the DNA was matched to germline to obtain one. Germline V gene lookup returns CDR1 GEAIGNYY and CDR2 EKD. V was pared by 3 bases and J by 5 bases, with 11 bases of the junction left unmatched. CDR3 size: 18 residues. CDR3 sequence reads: CACDAITGGYVGTAQLFF. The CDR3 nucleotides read TGTGCCTGTGACGCAATTACTGGGGGATACGTAGGTACAGCACAACTCTTCTTT.

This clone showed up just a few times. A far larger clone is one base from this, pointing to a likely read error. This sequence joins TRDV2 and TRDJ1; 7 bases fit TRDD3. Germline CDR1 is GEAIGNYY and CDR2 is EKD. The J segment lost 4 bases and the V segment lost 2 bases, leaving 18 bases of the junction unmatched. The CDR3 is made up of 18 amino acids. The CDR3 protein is CACDKLRTGDPYIDKLIF. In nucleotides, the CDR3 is TGTGCCTGTGACAAACTTCGTACTGGGGACCCTTACATCGATAAACTCATCTTT.

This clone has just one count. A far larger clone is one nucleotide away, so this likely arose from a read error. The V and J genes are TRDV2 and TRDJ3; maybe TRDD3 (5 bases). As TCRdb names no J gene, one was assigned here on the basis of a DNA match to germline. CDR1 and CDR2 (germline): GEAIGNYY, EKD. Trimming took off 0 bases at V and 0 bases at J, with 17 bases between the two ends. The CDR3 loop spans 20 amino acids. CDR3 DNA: TGTGCCTGTGACACCTTCTCCACTGGACACTTCTCCTGGGACACCCGACAGATGTTTTTC. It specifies CACDTFSTGHFSWDTRQMFF.